These 2 T cell receptor beta chains came from one sample sequenced in a study of cytomegalovirus exposure and HLA in healthy donors. The PCR was carried out with 60 Vbeta primers and 13 Jbeta primers. Assay: immunoSEQ multiplex PCR; the TCRdb copy retains only in-frame clones and omits some. The data contain more than 75,000 clones, approximately 85% of them singletons. Sequencing input: PBMCs. Receptors originate from a woman under 30 in good health and CMV-seropositive.

This clone was counted a few times. V usage is TRBV28 and J usage is TRBJ1-1, with D unclear. CDR3 length: 13 residues. Germline V lookup: CDR1 MDHEN, CDR2 SYDVKM. With 3 bases removed from V and 3 bases from J, the gap between germline ends came to 8 bases. CDR3 in amino acids: CASSFRAYTEAFF. The CDR3 DNA sequence: TGTGCCAGCAGTTTTAGAGCGTACACTGAAGCTTTCTTT.

The chain joins TRBV27 to TRBJ1-5, with 7 bases lining up with TRBD1. Germline CDR1 and CDR2: MNHEY and SMNVEV (reference sequence). This CDR3 contains 19 residues. V shed 2 bases, J shed 0 bases, and the junction held 13 bases outside the gene matches. CDR3 in DNA: TGTGCCAGCAGTTTAATCGGGACAGCCCTAGACTATAGCAATCAGCCCCAGCATTTT. This translates into CASSLIGTALDYSNQPQHF.